At least ten counts were recorded for the clone carrying this TCR beta chain. V was pared by 1 base and J by 1 base, with 12 bases between. This CDR3 is 16 amino acids long. Germline V gives CDR1 SGHRS, CDR2 YFSETQ. The entry originates in a study of neurological immune-mediated disorders. TCRdb recomputed calls from the 5' RACE reads with MiXCR, one row per CDR3 protein. The data contain about 65,000 distinct CDR3 sequences, over 4% of them singletons. This chain uses TRBV5-1 with TRBJ2-1; no clear D gene. The sample taken for sequencing was PBMCs. This clonotype was obtained from a man aged 45 to 65 with multiple sclerosis. The CDR3 DNA reads as TGCGCCAGCAGCTTGTCATGGGGTAGGTCCTACAATGAGCAGTTCTTC. Translating gives CASSLSWGRSYNEQFF.